This T cell receptor beta chain comes out of a study of tumor-infiltrating lymphocytes in primary liver carcinoma. Across the whole study: Patients of both sexes were 30 to 69 years old.

Comments on this clonotype: Its antigen is currently unknown.

The CDR3 is 14 residues long. Germline lookup yields CDR1 SGHKS and CDR2 YYEKEE (reference sequence). Trimming pared 0 bases from V and 19 bases from J, leaving 20 bases between. Study-wide results and caveats: Just about 7-24% of leading clones were found in every one of five regions. Tumor top-250-clone fractions significantly exceeded those of blood (p = 0.039).

Each 20-30 mg portion of unsorted bulk tissue served as the source for co-extraction of RNA and DNA. Patients underwent surgical resection for primary liver carcinoma. From around 0.5 ug total RNA, TCR beta cDNA was generated with a primer in the constant region. Three nested multiplex PCR rounds, a slightly modified ARM-PCR, produced the libraries for TCR beta. The first two PCR rounds used TRBV1-TRBV30 forward primers with a C-beta reverse primer, 9 to 11 cycles each. From the multiplex PCR reads, TCRdb called clonotypes with MiXCR, one entry per CDR3 protein. The profile covers around 29,000 distinct CDR3 sequences, with around two thirds appearing a single time and 25% to 35% taken by the ten largest.

This sequence joins TRBV5-5 and TRBJ1-6; no reliable D call. Sequencing was carried out using liver tumor tissue from sampling region 3. The subset: tumor region T3, left-lateral pole. The origin of this receptor is a woman between 25 and 40 years old with primary liver carcinoma and hepatitis B virus infection. The CDR3 spells CASSLDVSNSLHHF. The DNA of the CDR3 is TGTGCCAGCAGCTTGGACGTCAGTAATTCACTCCATCACTTT.